This T cell receptor beta chain comes out of a study of control samples from healthy donors and cancer patients. The method was immunoSEQ multiplex PCR; TCRdb's version includes in-frame clones alone and lacks a portion of them. The data hold about 110,000 clones, with around four fifths observed a single time. This CDR3 is built from 13 residues. The germline CDR1 and CDR2 sequences are GTSNPN and SVGIG (reference sequence). Between the trimmed V and J ends, which lost 5 bases and 0 bases, there was a span of 10 bases. The chain is built from TRBV30 and TRBJ2-5; the D is unclear. The sequencing sample was made of blood. The source of this sequence is a man younger than 35 in good health. The CDR3 nucleotides read TGTGCCTGGGGCCAATCATACCAAGAGACCCAGTACTTC. Translation gives CAWGQSYQETQYF.